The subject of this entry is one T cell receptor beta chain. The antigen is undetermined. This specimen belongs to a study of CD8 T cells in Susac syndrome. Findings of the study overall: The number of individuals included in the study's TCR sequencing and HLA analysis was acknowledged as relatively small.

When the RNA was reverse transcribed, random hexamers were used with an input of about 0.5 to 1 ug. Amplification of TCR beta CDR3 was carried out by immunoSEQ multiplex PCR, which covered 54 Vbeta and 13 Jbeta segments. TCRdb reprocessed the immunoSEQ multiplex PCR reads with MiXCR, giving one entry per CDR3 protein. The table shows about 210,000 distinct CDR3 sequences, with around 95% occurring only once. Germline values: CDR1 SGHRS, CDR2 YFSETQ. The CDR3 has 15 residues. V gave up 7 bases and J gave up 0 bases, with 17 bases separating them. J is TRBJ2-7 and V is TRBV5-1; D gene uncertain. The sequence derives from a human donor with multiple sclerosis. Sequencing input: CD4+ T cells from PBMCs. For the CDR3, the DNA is TGCGCCAGCGCCCAACGAACAACGAGCTCCTACGAGCAGTACTTC. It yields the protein CASAQRTTSSYEQYF.